This is a list of T cell receptor beta chains from one sample in a study of blood T cell repertoires in COVID-19. Assay used: immunoSEQ multiplex PCR; TCRdb lists only in-frame clones, some missing. Among 120,000 to 150,000 clones listed, more than 75% were seen once. The sample consisted of peripheral blood. These TCRs come from a man between 50 and 59 years old who had recovered from COVID-19. Both conserved end residues are part of each CDR3. A D gene is named only where the DNA matches it firmly. Clone size is stated in some rows and not others, as once, few, many or a class when expanded.

v_call: TRBV5-1; clone_size: -; d_call: -; j_call: TRBJ2-1; cdr3_aa: CASRLGRGPYNEQFF; cdr3_nt: TGCGCCAGCAGGTTGGGGCGGGGCCCCTACAATGAGCAGTTCTTC
v_call: TRBV5-1; clone_size: -; d_call: TRBD1; j_call: TRBJ1-2; cdr3_aa: CASSTLQGADYGYTF; cdr3_nt: TGCGCCAGCAGCACTCTACAGGGGGCGGACTATGGCTACACCTTC
v_call: TRBV10-3; clone_size: -; d_call: TRBD1; j_call: TRBJ2-7; cdr3_aa: CAIQDRGDEQYF; cdr3_nt: TGTGCCATCCAGGACAGGGGGGACGAGCAGTACTTC
v_call: TRBV21-1; clone_size: -; d_call: -; j_call: TRBJ1-5; cdr3_aa: CASSKKIKGQGCNQPQHF; cdr3_nt: TGTGCCAGCAGCAAGAAGATAAAGGGACAGGGATGCAATCAGCCCCAGCATTTT
v_call: TRBV6-6; clone_size: -; d_call: -; j_call: TRBJ2-7; cdr3_aa: CASSQRKRTVRSYEQYF; cdr3_nt: TGTGCCAGCAGTCAGAGGAAAAGGACAGTTCGCTCCTACGAGCAGTACTTC
v_call: TRBV7-2; clone_size: -; d_call: -; j_call: TRBJ2-1; cdr3_aa: CASSLRGSSYNEQFF; cdr3_nt: TGTGCCAGCAGCCTTCGGGGGAGCTCCTACAATGAGCAGTTCTTC
v_call: TRBV7-6; clone_size: -; d_call: -; j_call: TRBJ2-2; cdr3_aa: CASSPSGTGELFF; cdr3_nt: TGTGCCAGCAGCCCCTCCGGTACCGGGGAGCTGTTTTTT
v_call: TRBV5-8; clone_size: -; d_call: -; j_call: TRBJ1-2; cdr3_aa: CASSLRGSKVGGYTF; cdr3_nt: TGTGCCAGCAGCTTGAGGGGCAGCAAAGTGGGAGGCTACACCTTC
v_call: TRBV7-9; clone_size: -; d_call: TRBD2; j_call: TRBJ2-1; cdr3_aa: CASSRGGAVQFF; cdr3_nt: TGTGCCAGCAGCCGCGGGGGGGCCGTACAGTTCTTC
v_call: TRBV11-3; clone_size: once; d_call: TRBD1; j_call: TRBJ1-1; cdr3_aa: CASSLGTGKAFF; cdr3_nt: TGTGCCAGCAGCTTAGGGACAGGTAAAGCTTTCTTT
v_call: TRBV3-1/TRBV3-2; clone_size: -; d_call: TRBD2; j_call: TRBJ2-5; cdr3_aa: CASSQGIAGAIQETQYF; cdr3_nt: TGTGCCAGCAGCCAGGGGATAGCGGGGGCTATCCAAGAGACCCAGTACTTC
v_call: TRBV9; clone_size: -; d_call: TRBD2; j_call: TRBJ2-7; cdr3_aa: CASSVESGGYEQYF; cdr3_nt: TGTGCCAGCAGCGTAGAAAGCGGGGGCTACGAGCAGTACTTC
v_call: TRBV5-6; clone_size: -; d_call: TRBD2; j_call: TRBJ2-2; cdr3_aa: CASSLVLAKLDTGELFF; cdr3_nt: TGTGCCAGCAGCTTGGTACTAGCGAAATTGGACACCGGGGAGCTGTTTTTT
v_call: TRBV6-1; clone_size: -; d_call: TRBD2; j_call: TRBJ2-7; cdr3_aa: CASSEMGGSYEQYF; cdr3_nt: TGTGCCAGCAGTGAGATGGGAGGGAGCTACGAGCAGTACTTC
v_call: TRBV7-9; clone_size: few; d_call: TRBD1; j_call: TRBJ2-7; cdr3_aa: CASSLGTGSYEQYF; cdr3_nt: TGTGCCAGCAGTTTAGGGACAGGGTCGTACGAGCAGTACTTC
v_call: TRBV7-2; clone_size: few; d_call: -; j_call: TRBJ2-1; cdr3_aa: CASSLSPNNEQFF; cdr3_nt: TGTGCCAGCAGCTTAAGCCCGAACAATGAGCAGTTCTTC
v_call: TRBV5-1; clone_size: -; d_call: -; j_call: TRBJ2-3; cdr3_aa: CASSLFDSLTDTQYF; cdr3_nt: TGCGCCAGCAGCTTGTTTGACAGTTTAACAGATACGCAGTATTTT
v_call: TRBV9; clone_size: -; d_call: TRBD1; j_call: TRBJ1-2; cdr3_aa: CASSAATGGALYGYTF; cdr3_nt: TGTGCCAGCAGCGCAGCCACAGGGGGCGCGTTATATGGCTACACCTTC
v_call: TRBV4-3; clone_size: -; d_call: -; j_call: TRBJ1-1; cdr3_aa: CASSQAQVNSEAFF; cdr3_nt: TGCGCCAGCAGCCAAGCCCAGGTTAACTCTGAAGCTTTCTTT
v_call: TRBV29-1; clone_size: few; d_call: -; j_call: TRBJ1-5; cdr3_aa: CSVAIGGSNQPQHF; cdr3_nt: TGCAGCGTAGCCATTGGAGGGAGCAATCAGCCCCAGCATTTT
v_call: TRBV9; clone_size: many; d_call: TRBD1; j_call: TRBJ1-2; cdr3_aa: CASSSGTGGNYGYTF; cdr3_nt: TGTGCCAGCAGCTCTGGGACAGGGGGGAACTATGGCTACACCTTC
v_call: TRBV7-7; clone_size: once; d_call: TRBD2; j_call: TRBJ2-5; cdr3_aa: CASSPPLPGLAGRIETQYF; cdr3_nt: TGTGCTAGCAGCCCCCCGCTTCCGGGACTAGCGGGGAGGATAGAGACCCAGTACTTC
v_call: TRBV18; clone_size: -; d_call: -; j_call: TRBJ2-2; cdr3_aa: CASSPLTTNTGELFF; cdr3_nt: TGTGCCAGCTCCCCACTGACAACGAACACCGGGGAGCTGTTTTTT
v_call: TRBV20-1; clone_size: -; d_call: -; j_call: TRBJ1-2; cdr3_aa: CSARGGDGYTF; cdr3_nt: TGCAGTGCTAGAGGAGGCGATGGCTACACCTTC
v_call: TRBV6-2/TRBV6-3; clone_size: -; d_call: -; j_call: TRBJ1-1; cdr3_aa: CASSYGSITEAFF; cdr3_nt: TGTGCCAGCAGTTACGGTAGTATCACTGAAGCTTTCTTT
v_call: TRBV27; clone_size: -; d_call: TRBD1; j_call: TRBJ1-2; cdr3_aa: CASSLAGTGVGYTF; cdr3_nt: TGTGCCAGCAGTTTAGCCGGGACAGGGGTCGGCTACACCTTC
v_call: TRBV19; clone_size: -; d_call: -; j_call: TRBJ1-5; cdr3_aa: CASSIVGSRGDQPQHF; cdr3_nt: TGTGCCAGTAGTATAGTGGGTAGCAGGGGCGACCAGCCCCAGCATTTT
v_call: TRBV6-5; clone_size: -; d_call: -; j_call: TRBJ1-2; cdr3_aa: CASSYSNGVNYGYTF; cdr3_nt: TGTGCCAGCAGTTACTCGAACGGGGTTAACTATGGCTACACCTTC
v_call: TRBV30; clone_size: -; d_call: TRBD1; j_call: TRBJ2-7; cdr3_aa: CAWSDRVEQYF; cdr3_nt: TGTGCCTGGAGCGACAGGGTCGAGCAGTACTTC
v_call: TRBV12-5; clone_size: -; d_call: TRBD1; j_call: TRBJ1-2; cdr3_aa: CASGPQGAGGYTF; cdr3_nt: TGTGCTAGTGGTCCACAGGGGGCAGGGGGCTACACCTTC
v_call: TRBV4-3; clone_size: -; d_call: -; j_call: TRBJ1-1; cdr3_aa: CASSYSTSNTEAFF; cdr3_nt: TGCGCCAGCAGCTATTCGACATCTAACACTGAAGCTTTCTTT
v_call: TRBV6-1; clone_size: -; d_call: TRBD2; j_call: TRBJ2-1; cdr3_aa: CASSEGGGPHNEQFF; cdr3_nt: TGTGCCAGCAGTGAAGGCGGGGGGCCTCACAATGAGCAGTTCTTC
v_call: TRBV2; clone_size: -; d_call: -; j_call: TRBJ2-2; cdr3_aa: CASSRTRGDTGELFF; cdr3_nt: TGTGCCAGCAGCCGGACTAGGGGGGACACCGGGGAGCTGTTTTTT
v_call: TRBV4-2; clone_size: once; d_call: -; j_call: TRBJ1-1; cdr3_aa: CASSQAARAVEAFF; cdr3_nt: TGTGCCAGCAGCCAAGCCGCCAGGGCGGTTGAAGCTTTCTTT
v_call: TRBV6-5; clone_size: -; d_call: TRBD1; j_call: TRBJ2-7; cdr3_aa: CASNRQGAQYEQYF; cdr3_nt: TGTGCCAGCAACCGACAGGGGGCGCAGTACGAGCAGTACTTC
v_call: TRBV19; clone_size: -; d_call: -; j_call: TRBJ1-2; cdr3_aa: CASSTGTPNYGYTF; cdr3_nt: TGTGCCAGTAGTACCGGGACACCTAACTATGGCTACACCTTC
v_call: TRBV3-1/TRBV3-2; clone_size: few; d_call: -; j_call: TRBJ2-2; cdr3_aa: CASSQEGGTGELFF; cdr3_nt: TGTGCCAGCAGCCAAGAAGGGGGTACCGGGGAGCTGTTTTTT
v_call: TRBV4-3; clone_size: -; d_call: TRBD1; j_call: TRBJ1-3; cdr3_aa: CASSQDQTGGNTIYF; cdr3_nt: TGCGCCAGCAGCCAAGATCAGACAGGGGGAAACACCATATATTTT
v_call: TRBV5-1; clone_size: once; d_call: TRBD1; j_call: TRBJ1-5; cdr3_aa: CASSLAGQGPDQPQHF; cdr3_nt: TGCGCCAGCAGCTTGGCGGGACAGGGTCCCGATCAGCCCCAGCATTTT
v_call: TRBV5-6; clone_size: -; d_call: -; j_call: TRBJ2-2; cdr3_aa: CASSLVSGYTGELFF; cdr3_nt: TGTGCCAGCAGCTTGGTGTCAGGGTATACCGGGGAGCTGTTTTTT
v_call: TRBV5-5; clone_size: -; d_call: -; j_call: TRBJ1-1; cdr3_aa: CASSLAGVLNTEAFF; cdr3_nt: TGTGCCAGCAGCTTGGCCGGGGTATTGAACACTGAAGCTTTCTTT
v_call: TRBV13; clone_size: -; d_call: -; j_call: TRBJ2-1; cdr3_aa: CASSGYPSSYNEQFF; cdr3_nt: TGTGCCAGCAGCGGGTACCCTAGCTCCTACAATGAGCAGTTCTTC
v_call: TRBV3-1/TRBV3-2; clone_size: -; d_call: TRBD1; j_call: TRBJ2-7; cdr3_aa: CASSQADREGEQYF; cdr3_nt: TGTGCCAGCAGCCAAGCCGACAGGGAAGGCGAGCAGTACTTC
v_call: TRBV5-4; clone_size: -; d_call: -; j_call: TRBJ2-5; cdr3_aa: CASSFAGEETQYF; cdr3_nt: TGTGCCAGCAGCTTTGCAGGGGAGGAGACCCAGTACTTC
v_call: TRBV30; clone_size: -; d_call: TRBD2; j_call: TRBJ2-7; cdr3_aa: CAWSGRGAYEQYF; cdr3_nt: TGTGCCTGGAGTGGGCGGGGGGCCTACGAGCAGTACTTC
v_call: TRBV5-4; clone_size: -; d_call: TRBD2; j_call: TRBJ2-7; cdr3_aa: CASSRTSGGTYEQYF; cdr3_nt: TGTGCCAGCAGTCGTACTAGCGGGGGAACCTACGAGCAGTACTTC
v_call: TRBV4-3; clone_size: -; d_call: TRBD1; j_call: TRBJ2-2; cdr3_aa: CASSQGGAGGGGELFF; cdr3_nt: TGCGCCAGCAGCCAAGGAGGTGCAGGGGGCGGCGGGGAGCTGTTTTTT
v_call: TRBV23-1; clone_size: -; d_call: TRBD1; j_call: TRBJ1-4; cdr3_aa: CASSQSRQGDEKLFF; cdr3_nt: TGCGCCAGCAGTCAATCGAGACAGGGAGATGAAAAACTGTTTTTT
v_call: TRBV7-2; clone_size: -; d_call: TRBD2; j_call: TRBJ2-5; cdr3_aa: CASSFLGLAGTGGETQYF; cdr3_nt: TGTGCCAGCAGCTTTCTGGGACTAGCGGGGACGGGTGGAGAGACCCAGTACTTC
v_call: TRBV4-1; clone_size: -; d_call: -; j_call: TRBJ1-1; cdr3_aa: CASSQGSTLANTEAFF; cdr3_nt: TGCGCCAGCAGCCAAGGTTCGACTCTGGCCAACACTGAAGCTTTCTTT
v_call: TRBV7-2; clone_size: -; d_call: -; j_call: TRBJ2-2; cdr3_aa: CASSLARVGTGELFF; cdr3_nt: TGTGCCAGCAGCTTAGCCAGGGTGGGCACCGGGGAGCTGTTTTTT
v_call: TRBV19; clone_size: -; d_call: -; j_call: TRBJ1-4; cdr3_aa: CASTVRGRGNEKLFF; cdr3_nt: TGTGCCAGTACCGTCCGGGGCAGGGGTAATGAAAAACTGTTTTTT
v_call: TRBV7-9; clone_size: -; d_call: TRBD1; j_call: TRBJ2-7; cdr3_aa: CASSEPGQEYEQYF; cdr3_nt: TGTGCCAGCAGCGAACCGGGACAGGAATACGAGCAGTACTTC
v_call: TRBV12-3/TRBV12-4; clone_size: -; d_call: -; j_call: TRBJ1-5; cdr3_aa: CASSLDRYQPQHF; cdr3_nt: TGTGCCAGCAGTTTAGACAGATATCAGCCCCAGCATTTT
v_call: TRBV7-9; clone_size: -; d_call: -; j_call: TRBJ1-5; cdr3_aa: CASSRDTQPQHF; cdr3_nt: TGTGCCAGCAGCCGGGACACCCAGCCCCAGCATTTT
v_call: TRBV12-5; clone_size: once; d_call: -; j_call: TRBJ1-1; cdr3_aa: CASGSTLALNTEAFF; cdr3_nt: TGTGCTAGTGGTTCAACCCTAGCCTTGAACACTGAAGCTTTCTTT
v_call: TRBV19; clone_size: once; d_call: -; j_call: TRBJ1-2; cdr3_aa: CASSIDQGRLENYTF; cdr3_nt: TGTGCCAGTAGTATAGATCAGGGGCGCTTGGAAAACTACACCTTC
v_call: TRBV6-6; clone_size: -; d_call: TRBD1; j_call: TRBJ1-5; cdr3_aa: CASSYPPRQGDEPQHF; cdr3_nt: TGTGCCAGCAGTTACCCCCCCCGGCAGGGGGATGAGCCCCAGCATTTT